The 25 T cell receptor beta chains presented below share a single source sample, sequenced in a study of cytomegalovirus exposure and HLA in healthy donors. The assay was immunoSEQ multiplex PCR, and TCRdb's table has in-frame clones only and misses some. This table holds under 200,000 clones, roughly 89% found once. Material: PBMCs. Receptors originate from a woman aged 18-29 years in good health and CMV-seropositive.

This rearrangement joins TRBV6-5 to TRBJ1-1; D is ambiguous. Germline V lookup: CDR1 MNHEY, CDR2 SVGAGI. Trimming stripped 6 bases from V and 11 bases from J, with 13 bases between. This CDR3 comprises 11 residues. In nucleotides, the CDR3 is TGTGCCAGCAGGGATACAGTAGACGCTTTCTTT. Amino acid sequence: CASRDTVDAFF.

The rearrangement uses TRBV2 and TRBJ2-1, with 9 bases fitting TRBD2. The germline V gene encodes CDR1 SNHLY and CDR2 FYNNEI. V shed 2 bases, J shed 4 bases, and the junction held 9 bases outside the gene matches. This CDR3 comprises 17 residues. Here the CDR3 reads CASSETRGTSRYNEQFF. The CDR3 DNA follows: TGTGCCAGCAGTGAAACCAGGGGGACTAGCCGTTACAATGAGCAGTTCTTC.

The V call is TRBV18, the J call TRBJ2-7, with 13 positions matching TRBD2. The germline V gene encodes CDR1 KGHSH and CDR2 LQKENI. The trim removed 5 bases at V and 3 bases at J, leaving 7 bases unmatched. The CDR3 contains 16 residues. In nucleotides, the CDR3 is TGTGCCAGCTCAGCTCGGACTAGCGGGAGCCTCTACGAGCAGTACTTC. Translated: CASSARTSGSLYEQYF.

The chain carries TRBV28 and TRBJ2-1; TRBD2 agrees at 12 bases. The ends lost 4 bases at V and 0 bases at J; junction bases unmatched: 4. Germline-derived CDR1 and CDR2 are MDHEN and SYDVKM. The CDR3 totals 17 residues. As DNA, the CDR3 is TGTGCCAGCAGTTCTCCGACTAGCGGGAGCTCCTACAATGAGCAGTTCTTC. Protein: CASSSPTSGSSYNEQFF. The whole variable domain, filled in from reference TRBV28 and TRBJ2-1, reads DVKVTQSSRYLVKRTGEKVFLECVQDMDHENMFWYRQDPGLGLRLIYFSYDVKMKEKGDIPEGYSVSREKKERFSLILESASTNQTSMYLCASSSPTSGSSYNEQFFGPGTRLTVL.

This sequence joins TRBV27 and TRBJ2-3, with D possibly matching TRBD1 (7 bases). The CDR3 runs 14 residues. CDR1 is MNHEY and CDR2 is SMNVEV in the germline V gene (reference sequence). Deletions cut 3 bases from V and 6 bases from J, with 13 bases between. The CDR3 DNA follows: TGTGCCAGCAGTTTTGGAGGGGGCCGGGATACGCAGTATTTT. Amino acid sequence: CASSFGGGRDTQYF.

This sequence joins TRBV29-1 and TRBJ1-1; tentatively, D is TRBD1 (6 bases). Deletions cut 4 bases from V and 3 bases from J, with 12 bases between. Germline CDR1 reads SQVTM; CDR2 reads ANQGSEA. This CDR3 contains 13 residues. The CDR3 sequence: CSVVSGQHTEAFF. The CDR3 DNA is TGCAGCGTTGTCAGCGGACAGCACACTGAAGCTTTCTTT.

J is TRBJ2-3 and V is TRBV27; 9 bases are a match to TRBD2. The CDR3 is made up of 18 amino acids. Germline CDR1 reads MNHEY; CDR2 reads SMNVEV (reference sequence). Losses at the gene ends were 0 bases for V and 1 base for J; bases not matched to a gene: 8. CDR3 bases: TGTGCCAGCAGTTTATCCCCTCTGACTAGCGGAGGCACAGATACGCAGTATTTT. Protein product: CASSLSPLTSGGTDTQYF.

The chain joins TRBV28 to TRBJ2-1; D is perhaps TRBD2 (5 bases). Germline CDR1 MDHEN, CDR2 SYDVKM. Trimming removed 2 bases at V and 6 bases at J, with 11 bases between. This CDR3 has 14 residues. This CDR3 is CASSLEGEGNEQFF. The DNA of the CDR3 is TGTGCCAGCAGTTTAGAGGGAGAGGGCAATGAGCAGTTCTTC. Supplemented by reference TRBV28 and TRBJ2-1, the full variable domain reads DVKVTQSSRYLVKRTGEKVFLECVQDMDHENMFWYRQDPGLGLRLIYFSYDVKMKEKGDIPEGYSVSREKKERFSLILESASTNQTSMYLCASSLEGEGNEQFFGPGTRLTVL.

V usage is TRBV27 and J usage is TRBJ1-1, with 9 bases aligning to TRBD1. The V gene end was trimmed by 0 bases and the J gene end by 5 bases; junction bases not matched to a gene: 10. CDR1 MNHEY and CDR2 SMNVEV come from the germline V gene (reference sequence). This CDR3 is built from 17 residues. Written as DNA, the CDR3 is TGTGCCAGCAGTTTATCAGGGACAGGGTATTTTAGGACTGAAGCTTTCTTT. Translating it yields CASSLSGTGYFRTEAFF.

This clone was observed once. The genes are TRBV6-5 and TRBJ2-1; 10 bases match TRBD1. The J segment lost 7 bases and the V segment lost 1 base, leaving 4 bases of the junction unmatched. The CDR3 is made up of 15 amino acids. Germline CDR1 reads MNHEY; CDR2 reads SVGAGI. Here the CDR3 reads CASSYLDRGVNEQFF. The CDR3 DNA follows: TGTGCCAGCAGTTACTTGGACAGGGGGGTAAATGAGCAGTTCTTC.

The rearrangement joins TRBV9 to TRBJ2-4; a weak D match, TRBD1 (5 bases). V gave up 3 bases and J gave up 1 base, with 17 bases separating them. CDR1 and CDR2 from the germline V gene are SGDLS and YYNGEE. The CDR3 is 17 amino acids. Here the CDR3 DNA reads TGTGCCAGCAGCGGGAACCAGGGCGGTGGGGCCAAAAACATTCAGTACTTC. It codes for CASSGNQGGGAKNIQYF.

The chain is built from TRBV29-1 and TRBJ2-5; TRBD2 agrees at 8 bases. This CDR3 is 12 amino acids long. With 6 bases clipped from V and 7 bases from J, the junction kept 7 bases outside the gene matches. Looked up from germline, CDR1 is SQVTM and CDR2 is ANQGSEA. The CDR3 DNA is TGCAGCGTCCCCGGGGGGGCACGGACCCAGTACTTC. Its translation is CSVPGGARTQYF.

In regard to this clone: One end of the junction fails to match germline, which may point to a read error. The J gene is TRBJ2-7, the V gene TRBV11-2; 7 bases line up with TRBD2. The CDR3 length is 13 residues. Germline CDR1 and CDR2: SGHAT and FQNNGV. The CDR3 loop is CASSHGLESTRHF. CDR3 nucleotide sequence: TGTGCCAGCAGCCACGGACTAGAATCAACTAGGCACTTC.

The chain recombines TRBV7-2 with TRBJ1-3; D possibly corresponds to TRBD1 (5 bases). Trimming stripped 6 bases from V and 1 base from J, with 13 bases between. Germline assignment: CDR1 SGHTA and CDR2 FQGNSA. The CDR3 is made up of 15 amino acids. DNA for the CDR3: TGTGCCAGCAGACCATCGGGGGGGTCTGGAAACACCATATATTTT. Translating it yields CASRPSGGSGNTIYF.

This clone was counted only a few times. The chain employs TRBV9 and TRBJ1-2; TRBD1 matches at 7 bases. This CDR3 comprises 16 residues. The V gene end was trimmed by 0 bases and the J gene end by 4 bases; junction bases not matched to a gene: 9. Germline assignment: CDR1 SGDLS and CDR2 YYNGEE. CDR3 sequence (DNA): TGTGCCAGCAGCGTAGAGGTGACAGGGATGCCCTATGGCTACACCTTC. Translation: CASSVEVTGMPYGYTF.

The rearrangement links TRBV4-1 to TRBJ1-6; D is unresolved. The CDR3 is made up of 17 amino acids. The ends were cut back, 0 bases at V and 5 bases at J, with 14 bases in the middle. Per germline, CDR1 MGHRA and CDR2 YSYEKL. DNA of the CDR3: TGCGCCAGCAGCCAAGATACCCAAAGAGGAAATAATTCACCCCTCCACTTT. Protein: CASSQDTQRGNNSPLHF.

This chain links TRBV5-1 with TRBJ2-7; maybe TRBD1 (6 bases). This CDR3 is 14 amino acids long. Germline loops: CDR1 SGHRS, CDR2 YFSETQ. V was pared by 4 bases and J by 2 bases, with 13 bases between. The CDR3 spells CASSPQRTAYEQYF. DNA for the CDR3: TGCGCCAGCAGCCCTCAGAGGACAGCCTACGAGCAGTACTTC.

In nucleotides, the CDR3 is TGTGCCAGCAGTGACTCCGCCGGACAGGCTACTGAAGCTTTCTTT. Protein product: CASSDSAGQATEAFF. The gene calls are TRBV6-4 and TRBJ1-1; 7 positions agree with TRBD1. The CDR3 has 15 residues. The germline V gene has CDR1 MRHNA and CDR2 SNTAGT. V dropped 0 bases and J dropped 5; count of bases not matched to a gene: 6.

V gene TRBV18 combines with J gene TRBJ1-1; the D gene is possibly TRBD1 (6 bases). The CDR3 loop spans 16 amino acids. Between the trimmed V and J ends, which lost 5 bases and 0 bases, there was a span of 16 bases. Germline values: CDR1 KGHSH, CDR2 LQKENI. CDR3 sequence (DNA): TGTGCCAGCTCATCCCGGGACACAGGGTTGAACACTGAAGCTTTCTTT. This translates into CASSSRDTGLNTEAFF.

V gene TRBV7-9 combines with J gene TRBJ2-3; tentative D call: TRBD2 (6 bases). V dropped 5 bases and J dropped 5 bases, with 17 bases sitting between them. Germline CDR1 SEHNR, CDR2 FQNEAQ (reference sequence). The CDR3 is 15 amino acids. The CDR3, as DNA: TGTGCCAGCAGCATCCGGGACCCGGGAGTAGATACGCAGTATTTT. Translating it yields CASSIRDPGVDTQYF.

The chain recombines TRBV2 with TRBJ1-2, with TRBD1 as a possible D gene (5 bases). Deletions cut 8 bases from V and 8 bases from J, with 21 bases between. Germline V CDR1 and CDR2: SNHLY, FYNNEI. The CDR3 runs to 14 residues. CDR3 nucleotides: TGTGCCAGCCTCCCCAACAGGTTACTGCTCGGCTACACCTTC. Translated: CASLPNRLLLGYTF.

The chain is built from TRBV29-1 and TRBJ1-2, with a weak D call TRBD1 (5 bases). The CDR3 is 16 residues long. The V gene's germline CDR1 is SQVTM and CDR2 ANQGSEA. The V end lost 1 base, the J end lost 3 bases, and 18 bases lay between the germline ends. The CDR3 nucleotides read TGCAGCGTTGAAGGGGACTCCTCAGGCAGCGACTATGGCTACACCTTC. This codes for CSVEGDSSGSDYGYTF.

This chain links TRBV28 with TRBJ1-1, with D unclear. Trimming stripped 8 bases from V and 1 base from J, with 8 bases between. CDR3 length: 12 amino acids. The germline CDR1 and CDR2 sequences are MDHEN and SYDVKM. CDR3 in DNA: TGTGCCAGCTACAGAGAGAACACTGAAGCTTTCTTT. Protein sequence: CASYRENTEAFF.

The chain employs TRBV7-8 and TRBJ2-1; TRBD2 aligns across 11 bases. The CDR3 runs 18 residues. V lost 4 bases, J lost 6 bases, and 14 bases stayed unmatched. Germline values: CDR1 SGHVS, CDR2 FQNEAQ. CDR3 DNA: TGTGCCAGCAGCTACAACCGACCGGGACTAGCGGAAATCAATGAGCAGTTCTTC. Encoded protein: CASSYNRPGLAEINEQFF.

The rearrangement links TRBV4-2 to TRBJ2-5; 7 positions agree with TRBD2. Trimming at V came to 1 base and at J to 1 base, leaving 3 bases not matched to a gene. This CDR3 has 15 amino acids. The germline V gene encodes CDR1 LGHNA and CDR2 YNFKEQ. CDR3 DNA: TGTGCCAGCAGCCAAGGGGACTACCGCCAAGAGACCCAGTACTTC. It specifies CASSQGDYRQETQYF.